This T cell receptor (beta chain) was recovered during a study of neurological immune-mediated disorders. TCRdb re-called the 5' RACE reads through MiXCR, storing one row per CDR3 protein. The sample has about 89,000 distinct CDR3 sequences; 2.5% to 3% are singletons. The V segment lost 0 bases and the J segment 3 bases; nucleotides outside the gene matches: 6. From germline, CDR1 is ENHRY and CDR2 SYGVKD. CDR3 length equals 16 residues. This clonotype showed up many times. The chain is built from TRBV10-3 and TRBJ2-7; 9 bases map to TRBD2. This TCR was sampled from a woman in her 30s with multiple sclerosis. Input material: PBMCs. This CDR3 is CAISESELAGLYEQYF. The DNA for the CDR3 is TGTGCCATCAGTGAGTCAGAACTAGCGGGCCTCTACGAGCAGTACTTC.